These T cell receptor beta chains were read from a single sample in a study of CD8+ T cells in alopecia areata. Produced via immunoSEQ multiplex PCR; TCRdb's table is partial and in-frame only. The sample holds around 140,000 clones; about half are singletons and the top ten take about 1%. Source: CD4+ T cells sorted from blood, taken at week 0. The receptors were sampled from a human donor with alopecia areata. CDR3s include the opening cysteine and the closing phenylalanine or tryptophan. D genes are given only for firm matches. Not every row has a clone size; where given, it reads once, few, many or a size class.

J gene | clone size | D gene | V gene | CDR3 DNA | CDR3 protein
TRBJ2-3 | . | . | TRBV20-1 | TGCAGTGCCTCCCTTTTAGATACGCAGTATTTT | CSASLLDTQYF
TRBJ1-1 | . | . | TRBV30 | TGTGCCTGGAGTATGGGGGAGGATGAAGCTTTCTTT | CAWSMGEDEAFF
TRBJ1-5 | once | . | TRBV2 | TGTGCCAGCAAATCGGCAGGGAGGAATCAGCCCCAGCATTTT | CASKSAGRNQPQHF
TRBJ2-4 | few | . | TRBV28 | TGTGCCAGCACCCCTGCGGGGCAGGGGGCCAAAAACATTCAGTACTTC | CASTPAGQGAKNIQYF
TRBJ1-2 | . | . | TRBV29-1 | TGCAGCAAACGACCCCCAGGGGAATATGGCTACACCTTC | CSKRPPGEYGYTF
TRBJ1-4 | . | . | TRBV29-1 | TGCAGCGTTTCCCGAGATAATGAAAAACTGTTTTTT | CSVSRDNEKLFF
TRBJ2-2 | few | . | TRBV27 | TGTGCCAGCAGTTTAGGGCCCGGGGAGCTGTTTTTT | CASSLGPGELFF
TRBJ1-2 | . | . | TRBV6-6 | TGTGCCAGCAATCTGGAGCAGGGCTATGGCTACACCTTC | CASNLEQGYGYTF
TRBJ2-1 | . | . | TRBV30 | TGTGCCTGGGCCCTAGGGGAACCCTACAATGAGCAGTTCTTC | CAWALGEPYNEQFF
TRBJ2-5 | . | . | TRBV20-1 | TGCAGTGCTAGCGGCCAAGAGACCCAGTACTTC | CSASGQETQYF